This TCR beta chain comes out of a study of regulatory T cells in long-lasting Graves disease. Time point described: newly diagnosed GD, antithyroid drugs for less than 3 months. PBMCs were the source of the RNA used for TCR sequencing. The TCR beta library used iRepertoire HTBI primers with Arm-PCR amplification of CDR3. Under the authors' procedure: Identification of gene segments yielded around 64 TRBV and about 14 TRBJ across samples. Using its own MiXCR run on the multiplex PCR reads, TCRdb lists one record per CDR3 protein. TCRdb, rather than the study authors, made the V and J calls. The sample yields 500,000 or so distinct CDR3 sequences, roughly 17% seen once. This clonotype was seen many times. In addition, the sample was reused for a study of T cells in Graves' hyperthyroidism and ophthalmopathy. That source adds: Patients were aged 18 to 65, had disease duration under 2 months, and had newly diagnosed hyperthyroidism.

This TCR was recovered from a middle-aged man with Graves disease. The sequencing used peripheral blood mononuclear cells (PBMCs), collected at new diagnosis, from a patient treated with antithyroid drugs.

CDR3 sequence: CASSQGWTGNEQYF. The CDR3 coding sequence is TGTGCCAGCAGCCAAGGCTGGACAGGGAACGAGCAGTACTTC. The chain recombines TRBV3-1 with TRBJ2-7; 8 bases are a match to TRBD1. The CDR3 sequence is 14 residues long. V lost 1 base and J lost 5; bases outside the gene matches: 4. Germline assignment: CDR1 LGHDT and CDR2 YNNKEL (reference sequence).